What follows are 7 T cell receptor beta chains derived from one specimen sequenced in a study of cytomegalovirus exposure and HLA in healthy donors (TCRdb year 2017). The library was obtained by the immunoSEQ multiplex PCR assay. Imported from immuneACCESS, the table was reduced by TCRdb to in-frame sequences with V and J called. These copies leave out some clones; in studies compared against another copy, an unresolved V gene accounts for under half, and the cause of the remainder is not known. The sample contains around 61,000 clones, 85% to 95% of them found a single time. The ten largest account for approximately 5% of the sample. Sequences were obtained from PBMCs. Source of these receptors: a young man in good health and CMV-seropositive.

The V call is TRBV28, the J call TRBJ1-1; 7 nucleotides agree with TRBD1. V trimming: 7 bases; J trimming: 5 bases; junction bases outside the gene matches: 7. Germline assignment: CDR1 MDHEN and CDR2 SYDVKM. The length of the CDR3 is 13 residues. DNA for the CDR3: TGTGCCAGCAAAATGACAGGGAGGACTGAAGCTTTCTTT. Amino acid sequence: CASKMTGRTEAFF.

The gene calls are TRBV16 and TRBJ2-7, with D tentatively TRBD1 (5 bases). Germline V gene lookup returns CDR1 KGHSY and CDR2 FQNENV. CDR3 length: 14 residues. V was clipped by 7 bases and J by 3 bases, with 16 bases between them. The CDR3 spells CASMEPRGNYEQYF. The DNA of the CDR3 is TGTGCCAGCATGGAACCTAGGGGAAACTACGAGCAGTACTTC.

In its sample, this clone was seen once. CDR3 bases: TGCGCCAGCAGGCGCTGGGACAACTCCTACGAGCAGTACTTC. Encoded protein: CASRRWDNSYEQYF. V gene TRBV10-2 combines with J gene TRBJ2-7; D is possibly TRBD1 (6 bases). Between the trimmed V and J ends, which lost 6 bases and 0 bases, there was a span of 12 bases. The CDR3 length is 14 residues. Germline values: CDR1 WSHSY, CDR2 SAAADI.

This chain links TRBV6-6 with TRBJ2-1, with TRBD2 as a possible D gene (6 bases). From germline, CDR1 is MNHNY and CDR2 SVGAGI (reference sequence). This CDR3 is 16 amino acids long. V lost 6 bases and J lost 1, with 16 bases in between. CDR3 in DNA: TGTGCCAGCAGGAGGGACGGTCTAGCGTCCTACAATGAGCAGTTCTTC. Translation gives CASRRDGLASYNEQFF.

The chain recombines TRBV29-1 with TRBJ1-1, with 8 bases that match TRBD1. CDR1 is SQVTM and CDR2 is ANQGSEA in the germline V gene. V trimming: 7 bases; J trimming: 5 bases; junction bases outside the gene matches: 6. CDR3 length equals 12 residues. Here the CDR3 reads CSAGQGGTEAFF. The CDR3 DNA sequence: TGCAGCGCTGGACAGGGAGGGACTGAAGCTTTCTTT.

The chain links TRBV28 to TRBJ2-7, with 10 bases fitting TRBD2. V was pared by 6 bases and J by 3 bases, with 8 bases of the junction left unmatched. Germline V CDR1 and CDR2: MDHEN, SYDVKM. This CDR3 contains 15 residues. The CDR3 nucleotides are TGTGCCAGCAGCACAAGCGGGAGGGCCGTCTACGAGCAGTACTTC. Amino acid sequence: CASSTSGRAVYEQYF.

The chain links TRBV5-6 to TRBJ1-2; 7 bases are a match to TRBD1. This CDR3 is built from 14 residues. Per germline, CDR1 SGHDT and CDR2 YYEEEE. The V segment lost 0 bases and the J segment 13 bases; nucleotides outside the gene matches: 12. CDR3 residues: CASSLGDSVFGCTF. CDR3 DNA sequence: TGTGCCAGCAGCTTGGGGGACAGCGTTTTTGGGTGCACCTTC.